The rows below give T cell receptor beta chains drawn from one sample of a study of T cells after yellow fever vaccination. TCRdb re-analysed the 5' RACE reads in MiXCR, keeping a single row per CDR3 protein. Among under 400,000 distinct CDR3 sequences, around a tenth were seen once, and the ten largest hold about 17%. Here the sequenced sample was PBMCs, taken on the day of the first yellow fever vaccination. The receptor set was obtained from a man between 18 and 29 years old who received the YFV17D yellow fever vaccine. The conserved cysteine and the conserved F or W are not part of the CDR3 here. Each record gives: CDR3 protein, V gene, clone size, J gene. A row's size may be missing; if present it is once, few, many or a size class.

CDR3 protein: SVGQFISSYNEQF
V gene: TRBV29-1
clone size: few
J gene: TRBJ2-1

CDR3 protein: ASSLGGDRGRLNTEAF
V gene: TRBV5-6
clone size: few
J gene: TRBJ1-1

CDR3 protein: ASSQATSGVDEQY
V gene: TRBV4-3
clone size: .
J gene: TRBJ2-7

CDR3 protein: ASSLALKGLGSPLH
V gene: TRBV5-1
clone size: .
J gene: TRBJ1-6

CDR3 protein: ASSPRRDTGELF
V gene: TRBV7-2
clone size: few
J gene: TRBJ2-2

CDR3 protein: ASSPRGGRGNQPQH
V gene: TRBV5-6
clone size: .
J gene: TRBJ1-5

CDR3 protein: ASSQGQGARR
V gene: TRBV7-2
clone size: .
J gene: TRBJ1-1

CDR3 protein: ASSGRVRETQY
V gene: TRBV2
clone size: few
J gene: TRBJ2-5

CDR3 protein: ASSRHAGEQF
V gene: TRBV6-5
clone size: .
J gene: TRBJ2-1

CDR3 protein: ASSQTPGQGVPEQY
V gene: TRBV5-1
clone size: .
J gene: TRBJ2-7

CDR3 protein: ASSLVGARKTEAF
V gene: TRBV5-4
clone size: few
J gene: TRBJ1-1

CDR3 protein: ASSPPNPSTDTQY
V gene: TRBV18
clone size: .
J gene: TRBJ2-3

CDR3 protein: ASSAPPSGGNTGELF
V gene: TRBV9
clone size: few
J gene: TRBJ2-2

CDR3 protein: ASSFDPGQELNGYT
V gene: TRBV5-1
clone size: .
J gene: TRBJ1-2

CDR3 protein: ASSFFKGPETQY
V gene: TRBV12-3/TRBV12-4
clone size: .
J gene: TRBJ2-5

CDR3 protein: ASNPGQRGGHFRNEQF
V gene: TRBV11-1
clone size: few
J gene: TRBJ2-1

CDR3 protein: ASSENSDNEQF
V gene: TRBV12-3/TRBV12-4
clone size: .
J gene: TRBJ2-1

CDR3 protein: SAGASSRNIQY
V gene: TRBV20-1
clone size: many
J gene: TRBJ2-4

CDR3 protein: ATSRGGGGPTDTQY
V gene: TRBV15
clone size: few
J gene: TRBJ2-3

CDR3 protein: AISESMGLAGGLSYNEQF
V gene: TRBV10-3
clone size: .
J gene: TRBJ2-1

CDR3 protein: ASSLLGHMDTEAF
V gene: TRBV5-1
clone size: few
J gene: TRBJ1-1

CDR3 protein: SARTGTGGTPRTDTQY
V gene: TRBV20-1
clone size: few
J gene: TRBJ2-3

CDR3 protein: ASSYLQGRGSPLH
V gene: TRBV6-5
clone size: .
J gene: TRBJ1-6

CDR3 protein: ASRRTSGANVLT
V gene: TRBV5-1
clone size: .
J gene: TRBJ2-6

CDR3 protein: AIRREGPDTQY
V gene: TRBV10-3
clone size: .
J gene: TRBJ2-3

CDR3 protein: ASSVGSLDVEQY
V gene: TRBV6-2/TRBV6-3
clone size: .
J gene: TRBJ2-7

CDR3 protein: ASNLGGWDSPLH
V gene: TRBV7-9
clone size: .
J gene: TRBJ1-6

CDR3 protein: ASSPGGDEKLF
V gene: TRBV7-2
clone size: few
J gene: TRBJ1-4

CDR3 protein: ASSQNGRRANVLT
V gene: TRBV3-1
clone size: .
J gene: TRBJ2-6

CDR3 protein: ASRRTGGRDEQY
V gene: TRBV12-3/TRBV12-4
clone size: .
J gene: TRBJ2-7

CDR3 protein: AASGVTGTGELF
V gene: TRBV6-2/TRBV6-3
clone size: .
J gene: TRBJ2-2

CDR3 protein: SVDQGDQETQY
V gene: TRBV29-1
clone size: .
J gene: TRBJ2-5

CDR3 protein: ASSLGDRGNEQF
V gene: TRBV7-3
clone size: few
J gene: TRBJ2-1

CDR3 protein: ASSQLTGRFADEQF
V gene: TRBV4-3
clone size: .
J gene: TRBJ2-1

CDR3 protein: ASTEYGTGIYEQF
V gene: TRBV6-2/TRBV6-3
clone size: few
J gene: TRBJ2-1

CDR3 protein: ARPGVLYNQPKH
V gene: TRBV2
clone size: .
J gene: TRBJ1-5

CDR3 protein: ASSLTSSTDTQY
V gene: TRBV18
clone size: many
J gene: TRBJ2-3

CDR3 protein: ASSLDLRDYNEQF
V gene: TRBV7-9
clone size: .
J gene: TRBJ2-1

CDR3 protein: SVEDGMGQPQH
V gene: TRBV29-1
clone size: .
J gene: TRBJ1-5

CDR3 protein: ASSLLAGVNEQY
V gene: TRBV27
clone size: .
J gene: TRBJ2-7

CDR3 protein: ASMEWAGKNTGELF
V gene: TRBV2
clone size: .
J gene: TRBJ2-2

CDR3 protein: ASSFEGNGYNEQF
V gene: TRBV5-1
clone size: few
J gene: TRBJ2-1

CDR3 protein: ASSFRAGDETQY
V gene: TRBV5-1
clone size: .
J gene: TRBJ2-5

CDR3 protein: ASSLASNNLLEQY
V gene: TRBV7-2
clone size: many
J gene: TRBJ2-7